The source of this T cell receptor beta chain is a study of Ad26.COV2.S vaccination and SARS-CoV-2 variants (TCRdb year 2021). About the study as a whole: Donors in the vaccine arm were drawn from COV1001, a multicentre, randomized, double-blind, placebo-controlled phase I-IIa trial testing Ad26.COV2.S in healthy adults. Ad26.COV2.S was administered intramuscularly at 5 x 10^10 or 1 x 10^11 viral particles, either as a single shot or as two shots given 56 days apart. TCRbeta repertoire sequencing served as the tool for gauging how specific and how broad the SARS-CoV-2-reactive T cell receptors were following Ad26.COV2.S vaccination. The TCR-sequenced set comprised approximately 32 samples: approximately 19 Ad26.COV2.S vaccine recipients, 5 placebo recipients and 8 SARS-CoV-2 convalescent individuals. Trial participants were randomized into five groups of five: low-dose or high-dose Ad26.COV2.S given once or twice, or placebo on both occasions. Blinding of investigators to trial group allocation was maintained during experiments and outcome assessment.

The immunoSEQ Assay was the method used to sequence TCRbeta CDR3 regions. After extraction, genomic DNA underwent amplification by bias-controlled multiplex PCR, followed by high-throughput sequencing. Per the authors' processing: To quantify the absolute abundance of every unique TCRbeta CDR3 region, sequences were collapsed and filtered. T cell fraction was estimated by normalizing TCRbeta template counts to usable DNA, with usable DNA measured through amplification of reference genes found in all nucleated cells. Repertoire TCRs were annotated as SARS-CoV-2-specific when V gene, CDR3 amino acid sequence and J gene were exactly matched to a known reactive TCR set. MIRA supplied the reference SARS-CoV-2 TCR set, which was filtered for enrichment in COVID-19-positive ImmuneCODE repertoires so that public or cross-reactive TCRs were removed. Drawing on the MIRA antigens, annotated TCRs were analysed further at the level of specific ORF or position within ORF. Breadth was defined as annotated unique rearrangements over total unique productive rearrangements; depth was the summed frequency of those rearrangements. TCR breadth was compared between groups using two-sided Wilcoxon rank-sum tests. The table was pulled from immuneACCESS by TCRdb, which kept in-frame rearrangements only. Such tables lose some clones; where checked, under half of the loss comes from unresolved V genes, and the rest has no known cause. D and trimming come from the DNA, and the V and J calls and clone size come from that table. This sample gives some 410,000 clones in total; about nine tenths of them show up just once. Around 1.7% of the sample is taken by the ten largest.

General conclusions and limits of the study: It was noted by the authors that total T cell responses may have been underestimated by the TCR breadth and depth analyses. Non-spike TCR breadth was comparable between vaccine and placebo recipients, consistent with the vaccine containing only spike. Compared with placebo recipients, Ad26.COV2.S recipients showed higher spike-specific TCR breadth (P = 0.0014). After vaccination, substantial breadth of spike-specific CD8+ and CD4+ T cell responses was reported. The study was not powered to compare responses between vaccine doses or regimens.

Per the publication, the treatment or condition label means: 19 received Ad26.COV2.S at low or high dose, single or two shots; 5 received placebo; per-sample allocation not given. For vaccine and placebo recipients, the sequenced repertoires came from samples collected on day 63 after the first injection. In Cohort 1b, about 25 adults aged 18-55 years were enrolled at a single site in Boston, USA, between 29 July and 7 August 2020. As a vaccine, Ad26.COV2.S was a replication-incompetent adenovirus type 26 vector that expressed a prefusion-stabilized SARS-CoV-2 spike protein derived from the original Wuhan strain. Comments on this clone: Its binding antigen is unknown. No per-base quality is available; no much larger clone lies one base away.

This receptor was taken from a person aged 18 to 65 who received the Ad26.COV2.S COVID-19 vaccine or a placebo. The sample consisted of peripheral blood, taken in a trial of Ad26.COV2.S vaccine versus placebo.

The DNA is TGTGCCAGCAGCGCTCCTATGGCTGGCTATGGCTACACCTTC. Translated, it reads CASSAPMAGYGYTF. Recombination linked TRBV9 to TRBJ1-2; no D segment can be confidently identified. The CDR3, from cysteine to phenylalanine, totals 14 residues. Kept here is only the CDR3 DNA, which spans 42 bases and is read in frame from base 1. V is shortened by 3 bases, J by 4 bases, and the region joining them spans 13 bases. Reading the germline V gene gives CDR1 SGDLS and CDR2 YYNGEE. Where the CDR3 stops, the reference TRBV9 and TRBJ1-2 genes take over; the full variable domain is DSGVTQTPKHLITATGQRVTLRCSPRSGDLSVYWYQQSLDQGLQFLIQYYNGEERAKGNILERFSAQQFPDLHSELNLSSLELGDSALYFCASSAPMAGYGYTFGSGTRLTVV.